The T cell receptor beta chain under discussion was sequenced for a study of tumor and adjacent non-tumor tissue in lung cancer. Study-wide context: There were about 12 adenocarcinoma, 2 squamous cell carcinoma and 1 small cell lung cancer cases.

Three rounds of nested PCR, following a modified ARM-PCR protocol, produced the TCRbeta library. One entry per CDR3 protein, called by TCRdb with MiXCR from the multiplex PCR reads. Of some 93,000 distinct CDR3 sequences in the sample, about 70% were seen once. This sample's RNA came from whole unsorted tissue. CDR3 length equals 15 residues. The V end was cut by 5 bases, the J end by 14 bases, with 26 bases between. Germline loops: CDR1 SGHAT, CDR2 FQDESV (reference sequence). This receptor was taken from a man aged 60 to 75 with non-small cell lung cancer. The sequenced sample consisted of lung tumor tissue. V usage is TRBV11-1 and J usage is TRBJ2-3; maybe TRBD1 (6 bases). CDR3 amino acids: CASSKGVGVTDTRYF. The CDR3 DNA follows: TGTGCCAGCAGCAAGGGGGTGGGAGTCACAGATACACGGTATTTT. Variable domain in full (rest from reference TRBV11-1 and TRBJ2-3): EAEVAQSPRYKITEKSQAVAFWCDPISGHATLYWYRQILGQGPELLVQFQDESVVDDSQLPKDRFSAERLKGVDSTLKIQPAELGDSAMYLCASSKGVGVTDTRYFGPGTRLTVL.